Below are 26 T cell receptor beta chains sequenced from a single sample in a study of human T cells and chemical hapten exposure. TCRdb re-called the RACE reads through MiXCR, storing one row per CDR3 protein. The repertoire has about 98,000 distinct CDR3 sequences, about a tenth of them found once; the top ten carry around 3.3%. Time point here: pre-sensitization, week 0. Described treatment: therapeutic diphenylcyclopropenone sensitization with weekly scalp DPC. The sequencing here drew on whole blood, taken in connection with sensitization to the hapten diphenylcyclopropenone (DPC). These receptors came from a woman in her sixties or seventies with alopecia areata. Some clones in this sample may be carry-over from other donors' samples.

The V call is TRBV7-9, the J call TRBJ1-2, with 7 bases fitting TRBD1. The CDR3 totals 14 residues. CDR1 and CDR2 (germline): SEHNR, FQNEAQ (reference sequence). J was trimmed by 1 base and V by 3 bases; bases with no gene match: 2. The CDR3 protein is CASSLGQINYGYTF. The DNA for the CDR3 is TGTGCCAGCAGCTTGGGACAGATTAACTATGGCTACACCTTC.

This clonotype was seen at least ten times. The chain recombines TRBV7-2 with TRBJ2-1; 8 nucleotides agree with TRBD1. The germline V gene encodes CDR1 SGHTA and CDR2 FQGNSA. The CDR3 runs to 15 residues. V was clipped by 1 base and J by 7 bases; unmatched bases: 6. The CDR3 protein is CASSLVGQGGNEQFF. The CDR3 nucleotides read TGTGCCAGCAGCTTAGTCGGACAGGGCGGGAATGAGCAGTTCTTC.

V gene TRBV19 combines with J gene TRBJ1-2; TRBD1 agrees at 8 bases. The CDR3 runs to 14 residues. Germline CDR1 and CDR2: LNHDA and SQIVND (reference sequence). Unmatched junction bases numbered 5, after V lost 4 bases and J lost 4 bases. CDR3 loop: CASSTRQGSYGYTF. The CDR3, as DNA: TGTGCCAGTAGTACGAGACAGGGGTCCTATGGCTACACCTTC.

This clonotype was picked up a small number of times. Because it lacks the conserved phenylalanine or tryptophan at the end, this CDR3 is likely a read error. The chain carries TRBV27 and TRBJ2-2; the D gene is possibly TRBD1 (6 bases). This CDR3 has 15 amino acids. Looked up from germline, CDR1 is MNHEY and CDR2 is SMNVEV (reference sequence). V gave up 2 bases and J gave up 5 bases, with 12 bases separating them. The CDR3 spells CASSLQPRGTGELFS. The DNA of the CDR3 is TGTGCCAGCAGTTTACAACCCAGGGGAACCGGGGAGCTGTTTTCT.

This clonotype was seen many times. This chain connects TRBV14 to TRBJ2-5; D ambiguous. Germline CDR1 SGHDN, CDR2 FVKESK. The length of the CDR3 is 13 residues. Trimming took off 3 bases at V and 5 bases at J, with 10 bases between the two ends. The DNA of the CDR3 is TGTGCCAGCAGCCAGGTTTCTGGGGAGACCCAGTACTTC. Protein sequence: CASSQVSGETQYF.

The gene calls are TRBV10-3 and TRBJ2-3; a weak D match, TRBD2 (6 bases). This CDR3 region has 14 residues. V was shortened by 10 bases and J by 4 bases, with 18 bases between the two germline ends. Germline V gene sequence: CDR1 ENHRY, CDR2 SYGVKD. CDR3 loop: CATNKETSADTQYF. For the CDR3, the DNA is TGTGCCACAAACAAGGAGACTAGTGCAGATACGCAGTATTTT.

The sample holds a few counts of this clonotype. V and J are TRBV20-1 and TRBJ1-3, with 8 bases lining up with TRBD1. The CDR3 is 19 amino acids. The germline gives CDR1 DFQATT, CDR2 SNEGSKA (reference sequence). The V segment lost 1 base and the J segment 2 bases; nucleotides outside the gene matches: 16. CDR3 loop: CSARGWAGQGVPPGNTIYF. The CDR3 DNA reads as TGCAGTGCTAGAGGTTGGGCAGGACAGGGCGTTCCCCCTGGAAACACCATATATTTT.

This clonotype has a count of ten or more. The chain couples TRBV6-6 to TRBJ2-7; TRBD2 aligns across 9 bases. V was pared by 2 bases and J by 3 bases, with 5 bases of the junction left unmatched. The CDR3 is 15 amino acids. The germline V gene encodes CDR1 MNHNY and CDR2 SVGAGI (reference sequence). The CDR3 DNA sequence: TGTGCCAGCAGTTACGGGCGGGGGGGCCTCTACGAGCAGTACTTC. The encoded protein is CASSYGRGGLYEQYF.

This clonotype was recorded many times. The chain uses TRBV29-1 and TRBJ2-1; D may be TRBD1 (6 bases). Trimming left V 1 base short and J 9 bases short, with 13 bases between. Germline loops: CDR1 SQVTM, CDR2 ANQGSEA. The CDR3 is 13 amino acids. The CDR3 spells CSVEGTAILEQFF. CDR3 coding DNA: TGCAGCGTTGAAGGGACAGCGATTCTTGAGCAGTTCTTC.

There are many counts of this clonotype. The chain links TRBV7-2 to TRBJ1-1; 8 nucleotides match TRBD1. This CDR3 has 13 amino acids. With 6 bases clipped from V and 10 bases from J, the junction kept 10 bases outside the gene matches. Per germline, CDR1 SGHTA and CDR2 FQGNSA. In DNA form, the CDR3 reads TGTGCCAGCAGGGGACAGGTTGTCAAGGGAGCTTTCTTT. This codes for CASRGQVVKGAFF.

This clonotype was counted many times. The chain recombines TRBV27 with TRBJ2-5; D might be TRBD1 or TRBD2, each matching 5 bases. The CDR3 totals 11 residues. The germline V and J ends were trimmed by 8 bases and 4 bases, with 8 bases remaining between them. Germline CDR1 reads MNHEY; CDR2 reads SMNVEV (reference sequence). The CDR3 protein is CASGGRETQYF. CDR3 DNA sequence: TGTGCCAGCGGGGGAAGAGAGACCCAGTACTTC.

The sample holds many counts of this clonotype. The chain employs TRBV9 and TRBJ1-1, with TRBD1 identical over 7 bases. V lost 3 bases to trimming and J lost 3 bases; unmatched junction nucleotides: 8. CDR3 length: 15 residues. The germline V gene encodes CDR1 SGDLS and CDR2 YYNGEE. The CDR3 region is CASSALSRGDTEAFF. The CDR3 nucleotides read TGTGCCAGCAGCGCTCTTAGCAGGGGGGACACTGAAGCTTTCTTT.

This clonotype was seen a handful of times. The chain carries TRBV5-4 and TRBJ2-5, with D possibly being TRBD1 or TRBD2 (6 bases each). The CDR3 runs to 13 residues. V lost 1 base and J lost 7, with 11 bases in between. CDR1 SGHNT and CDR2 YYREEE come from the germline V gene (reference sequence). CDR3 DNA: TGTGCCAGCAGCTTGTGGGGGGCCTGGACCCAGTACTTC. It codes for CASSLWGAWTQYF.

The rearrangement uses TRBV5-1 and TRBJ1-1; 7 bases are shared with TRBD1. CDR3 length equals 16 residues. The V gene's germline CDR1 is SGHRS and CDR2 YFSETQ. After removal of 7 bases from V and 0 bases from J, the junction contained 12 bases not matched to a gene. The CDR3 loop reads CASQPRQGNLNTEAFF. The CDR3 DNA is TGCGCCAGCCAACCTCGACAGGGCAACTTGAACACTGAAGCTTTCTTT. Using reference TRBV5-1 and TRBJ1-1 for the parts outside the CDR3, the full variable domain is KAGVTQTPRYLIKTRGQQVTLSCSPISGHRSVSWYQQTPGQGLQFLFEYFSETQRNKGNFPGRFSGRQFSNSRSEMNVSTLELGDSALYLCASQPRQGNLNTEAFFGQGTRLTVV.

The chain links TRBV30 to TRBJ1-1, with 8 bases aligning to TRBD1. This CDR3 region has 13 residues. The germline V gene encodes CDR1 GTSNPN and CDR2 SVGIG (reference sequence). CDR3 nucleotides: TGTGCGTCCGATGGGACAGGATGGACTGAAGCTTTCTTT. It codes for CASDGTGWTEAFF.

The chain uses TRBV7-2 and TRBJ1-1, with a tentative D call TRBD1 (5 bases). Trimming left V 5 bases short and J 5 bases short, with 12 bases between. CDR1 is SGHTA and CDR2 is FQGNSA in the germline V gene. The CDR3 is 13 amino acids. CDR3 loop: CASSGGWGTEAFF. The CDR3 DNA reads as TGTGCCAGCAGCGGCGGCTGGGGGACTGAAGCTTTCTTT.

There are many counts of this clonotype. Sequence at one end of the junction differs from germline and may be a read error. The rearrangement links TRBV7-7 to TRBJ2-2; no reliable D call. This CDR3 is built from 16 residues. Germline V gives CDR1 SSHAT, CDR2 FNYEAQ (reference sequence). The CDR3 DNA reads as TGTGCTAGCAGCACGAGCTCCCCTGCGAACACCGGGGAGCTGTTTTTT. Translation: CASSTSSPANTGELFF.

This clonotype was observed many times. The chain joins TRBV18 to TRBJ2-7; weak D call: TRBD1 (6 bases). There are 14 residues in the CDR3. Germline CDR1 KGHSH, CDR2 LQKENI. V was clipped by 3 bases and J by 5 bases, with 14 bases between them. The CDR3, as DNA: TGTGCCAGCTCACCGGTCACAGGGAGCCACGAGCAGTACTTC. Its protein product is CASSPVTGSHEQYF.

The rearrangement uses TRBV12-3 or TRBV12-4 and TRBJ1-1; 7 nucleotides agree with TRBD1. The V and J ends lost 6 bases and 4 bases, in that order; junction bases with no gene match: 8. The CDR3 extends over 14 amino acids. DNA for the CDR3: TGTGCCAGCAGCCCGACAGGGAAGGGCACTGAAGCTTTCTTT. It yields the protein CASSPTGKGTEAFF.

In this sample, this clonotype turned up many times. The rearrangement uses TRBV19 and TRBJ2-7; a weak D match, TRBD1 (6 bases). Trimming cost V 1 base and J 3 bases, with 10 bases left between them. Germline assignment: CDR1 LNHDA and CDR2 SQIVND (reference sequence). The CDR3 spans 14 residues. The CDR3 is CASSIVGQIYEQYF. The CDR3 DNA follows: TGTGCCAGTAGTATAGTGGGACAAATCTACGAGCAGTACTTC.

The CDR3 sequence is CASSPDRGNYEQYF. Written as DNA, the CDR3 is TGTGCCAGCTCACCAGACAGGGGCAACTACGAGCAGTACTTC. The genes are TRBV18 and TRBJ2-7; 8 bases fit TRBD1. CDR3 size: 14 residues. Germline lookup yields CDR1 KGHSH and CDR2 LQKENI. Trimming took 2 bases from V and 3 from J; bases not matched to a gene: 3.

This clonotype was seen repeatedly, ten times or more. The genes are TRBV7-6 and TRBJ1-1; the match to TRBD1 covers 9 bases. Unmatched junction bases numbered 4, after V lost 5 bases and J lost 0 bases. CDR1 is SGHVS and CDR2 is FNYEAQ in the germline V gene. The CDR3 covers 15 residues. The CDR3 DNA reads TGTGCCAGCAGCCCGAGGACAGGGGTGAACACTGAAGCTTTCTTT. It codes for CASSPRTGVNTEAFF.

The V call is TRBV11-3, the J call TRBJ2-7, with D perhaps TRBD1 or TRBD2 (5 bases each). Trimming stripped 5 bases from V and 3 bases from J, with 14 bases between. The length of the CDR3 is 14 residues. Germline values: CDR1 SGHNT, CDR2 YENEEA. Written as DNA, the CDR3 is TGTGCCAGCAGCAACCGGGACGGTCTCTACGAGCAGTACTTC. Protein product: CASSNRDGLYEQYF.

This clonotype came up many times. CDR3 protein: CASSYYRVPVNSPLHF. CDR3 bases: TGTGCCAGCAGTTATTACAGGGTCCCAGTTAATTCACCCCTCCACTTT. J is TRBJ1-6 and V is TRBV12-3 or TRBV12-4; maybe TRBD1 (6 bases). Trimming cost V 4 bases and J 6 bases, with 16 bases left between them. This CDR3 contains 16 residues.

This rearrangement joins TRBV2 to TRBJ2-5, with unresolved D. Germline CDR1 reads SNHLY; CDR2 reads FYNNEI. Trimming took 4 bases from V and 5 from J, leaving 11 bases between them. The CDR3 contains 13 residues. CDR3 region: CASSGGYTETQYF. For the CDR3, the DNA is TGTGCCAGCAGTGGAGGCTATACCGAGACCCAGTACTTC. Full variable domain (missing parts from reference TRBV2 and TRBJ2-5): EPEVTQTPSHQVTQMGQEVILRCVPISNHLYFYWYRQILGQKVEFLVSFYNNEISEKSEIFDDQFSVERPDGSNFTLKIRSTKLEDSAMYFCASSGGYTETQYFGPGTRLLVL.

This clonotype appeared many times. The CDR3: CASTGHLSQTGELFF. Written as DNA, the CDR3 is TGTGCCAGCACCGGACACCTAAGTCAGACCGGGGAGCTGTTTTTT. V usage is TRBV2 and J usage is TRBJ2-2; a possible D gene is TRBD1 (5 bases). Trimming left V 7 bases short and J 5 bases short, with 17 bases between. The CDR3 is made up of 15 amino acids. Germline assignment: CDR1 SNHLY and CDR2 FYNNEI.